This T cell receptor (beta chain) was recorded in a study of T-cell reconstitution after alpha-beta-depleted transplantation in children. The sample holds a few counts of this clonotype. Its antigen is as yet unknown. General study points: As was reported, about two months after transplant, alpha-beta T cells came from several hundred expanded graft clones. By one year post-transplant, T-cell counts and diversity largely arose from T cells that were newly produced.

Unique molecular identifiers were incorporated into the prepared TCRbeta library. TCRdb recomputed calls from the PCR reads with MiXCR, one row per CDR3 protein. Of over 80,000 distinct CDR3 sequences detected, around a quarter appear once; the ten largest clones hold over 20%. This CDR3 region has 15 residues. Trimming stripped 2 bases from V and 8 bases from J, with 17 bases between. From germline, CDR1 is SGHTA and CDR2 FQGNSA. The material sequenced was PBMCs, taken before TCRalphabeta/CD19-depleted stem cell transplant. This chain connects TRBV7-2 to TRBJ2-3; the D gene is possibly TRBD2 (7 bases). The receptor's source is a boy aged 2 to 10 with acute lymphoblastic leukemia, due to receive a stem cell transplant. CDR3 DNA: TGTGCCAGCAGCTTAACGCACGGGGGCGGGGGTACGCAGTATTTT. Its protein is CASSLTHGGGGTQYF.